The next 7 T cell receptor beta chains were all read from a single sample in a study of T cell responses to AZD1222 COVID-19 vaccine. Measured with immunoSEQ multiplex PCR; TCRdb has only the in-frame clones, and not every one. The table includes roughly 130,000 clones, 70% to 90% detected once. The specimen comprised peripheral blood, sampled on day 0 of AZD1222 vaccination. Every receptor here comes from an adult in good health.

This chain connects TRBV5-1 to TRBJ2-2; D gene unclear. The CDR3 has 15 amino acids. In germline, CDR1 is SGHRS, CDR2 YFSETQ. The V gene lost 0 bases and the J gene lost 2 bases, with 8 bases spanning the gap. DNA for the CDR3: TGCGCCAGCAGCTTGGTTCAGGCCAACACCGGGGAGCTGTTTTTT. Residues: CASSLVQANTGELFF.

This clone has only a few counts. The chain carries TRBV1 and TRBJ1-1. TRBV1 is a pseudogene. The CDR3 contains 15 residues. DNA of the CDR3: TGCACCAGCAGCCAAGAACCGGAGTTGGGCACTGAAGCTTTCTTT. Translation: CTSSQEPELGTEAFF.

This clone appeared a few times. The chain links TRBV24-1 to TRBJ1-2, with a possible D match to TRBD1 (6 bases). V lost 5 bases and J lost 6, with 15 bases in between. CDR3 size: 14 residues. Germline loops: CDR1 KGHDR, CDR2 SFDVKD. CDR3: CATSGKQGIDGYTF. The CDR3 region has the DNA TGTGCCACCAGTGGTAAACAGGGTATCGATGGCTACACCTTC.

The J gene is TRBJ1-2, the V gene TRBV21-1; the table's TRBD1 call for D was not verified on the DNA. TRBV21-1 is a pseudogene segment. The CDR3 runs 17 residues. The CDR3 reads CASSCGRDTRGDYGYTF. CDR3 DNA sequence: TGTGCCAGCAGTTGTGGCCGGGACACCCGAGGAGACTATGGCTACACCTTC.

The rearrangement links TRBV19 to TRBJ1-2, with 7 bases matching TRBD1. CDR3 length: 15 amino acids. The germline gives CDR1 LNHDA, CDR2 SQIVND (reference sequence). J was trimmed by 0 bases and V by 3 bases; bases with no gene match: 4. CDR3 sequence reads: CASSIPGGSNYGYTF. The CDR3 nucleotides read TGTGCCAGTAGTATCCCAGGGGGTTCTAACTATGGCTACACCTTC.

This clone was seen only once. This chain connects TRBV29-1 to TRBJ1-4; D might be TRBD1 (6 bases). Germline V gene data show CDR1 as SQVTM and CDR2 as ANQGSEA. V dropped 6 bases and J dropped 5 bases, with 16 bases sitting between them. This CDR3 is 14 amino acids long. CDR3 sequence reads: CSVPTGTQNEKLFF. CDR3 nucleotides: TGCAGCGTCCCAACAGGGACCCAGAATGAAAAACTGTTTTTT.

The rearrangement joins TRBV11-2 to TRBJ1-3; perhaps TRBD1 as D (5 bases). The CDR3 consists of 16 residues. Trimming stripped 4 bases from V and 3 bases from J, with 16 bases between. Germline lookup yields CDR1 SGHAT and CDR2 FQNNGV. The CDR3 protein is CASSSNRGVFGNTIYF. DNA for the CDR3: TGTGCCAGCAGCTCAAACCGGGGGGTATTTGGAAACACCATATATTTT.